These 20 T cell receptor beta chains were all obtained from the same sample, sequenced in a study of beta chain features in type 1 diabetes (dated by TCRdb to the late 2010s). What the research found in general, with its limitations: Type 1 diabetes patients showed a moderate but significant shortening of TCRB CDR3 length in all four CD4+ subsets.

Library creation used the immunoSEQ multiplex PCR assay. The entire isolated RNA was reverse transcribed using the High Capacity cDNA Reverse Transcription Kit, and thus expressed TCRB transcripts were sequenced. In its TCRdb copy, this immuneACCESS table keeps in-frame sequences only and misses some clones. Where compared with another copy, unresolved V genes explain less than half of these, and the others have no known cause. Within this sample are some 640,000 clones, with around 15% of them counted one time only. Clones ranked in the top ten supply roughly 0.04% of the sample. For these receptors, no antigen is known. The specimen was naive CD4+ T cells from blood. According to the study, the label for this sample's cell subset or site signals: true naive CD4+ T cells. Receptors originate from a man younger than 30 with type 1 diabetes.

The chain employs TRBV5-6 and TRBJ2-2, with 8 nucleotides matching TRBD2. Trimming at V came to 3 bases and at J to 4 bases, leaving 5 bases not matched to a gene. CDR1 is SGHDT, CDR2 YYEEEE, per germline. This CDR3 has 15 residues. CDR3 DNA sequence: TGTGCCAGCAGCTCCAGCCGGGGGGGCACCGGGGAGCTGTTTTTT. Encoded protein: CASSSSRGGTGELFF.

This clone was seen a few times. V gene TRBV2 combines with J gene TRBJ2-5, with TRBD2 identical over 7 bases. CDR1 SNHLY and CDR2 FYNNEI come from the germline V gene. V trimming: 6 bases; J trimming: 5 bases; junction bases outside the gene matches: 12. The CDR3 runs 15 residues. Written as DNA, the CDR3 is TGTGCCAGCAGCGCCCCTAGGACTAGATGGGAGACCCAGTACTTC. This codes for CASSAPRTRWETQYF.

The V and J genes are TRBV7-3 and TRBJ2-3, with 8 bases matching TRBD1. V gave up 5 bases and J gave up 5 bases; unmatched junction bases: 12. This CDR3 contains 16 residues. The germline V gene has CDR1 SGHTA and CDR2 FQGTGA. CDR3 DNA sequence: TGTGCCAGCAGCCCCGGGCCTCAGGGGGCCGGAGATACGCAGTATTTT. Its protein product is CASSPGPQGAGDTQYF.

The V call is TRBV2, the J call TRBJ1-4; D is undetermined. The CDR3 contains 13 residues. Trimming pared 5 bases from V and 7 bases from J, leaving 11 bases between. Germline V gives CDR1 SNHLY, CDR2 FYNNEI. The CDR3 here is CASSLDFGEKLFF. CDR3 bases: TGTGCCAGCAGTCTCGACTTCGGTGAAAAACTGTTTTTT.

This chain links TRBV5-1 with TRBJ2-3; D is possibly TRBD1 or TRBD2 (5 bases each). This CDR3 has 14 amino acids. Per the germline V gene, CDR1 is SGHRS and CDR2 is YFSETQ. Trimming left V 7 bases short and J 3 bases short, with 15 bases between. The CDR3 sequence: CASDRDGITDTQYF. The CDR3 DNA reads TGCGCCAGCGACCGGGACGGAATAACAGATACGCAGTATTTT.

This clone was seen only a few times. The gene calls are TRBV5-1 and TRBJ2-7; D is uncertain. CDR3 size: 15 residues. CDR1 and CDR2 (germline): SGHRS, YFSETQ. Trimming took 1 base from V and 3 from J, leaving 14 bases between them. The CDR3 coding sequence is TGCGCCAGCAGCTTGCTGGGATCGTCCGGCTACGAGCAGTACTTC. It translates to CASSLLGSSGYEQYF.

This chain joins TRBV7-9 and TRBJ1-1; D is undetermined. Germline CDR1 SEHNR, CDR2 FQNEAQ (reference sequence). V lost 6 bases, J lost 4 bases, and 18 bases lay in between. The CDR3 is 15 residues long. CDR3 DNA: TGTGCCAGCAGACCTACAAGGGAGATGGTCACTGAAGCTTTCTTT. It translates to CASRPTREMVTEAFF.

This rearrangement joins TRBV5-1 to TRBJ2-1, with 10 positions matching TRBD2. This CDR3 region has 16 residues. After removal of 0 bases from V and 6 bases from J, the junction contained 6 bases not matched to a gene. Germline assignment: CDR1 SGHRS and CDR2 YFSETQ. CDR3 sequence: CASSLAGTSDANEQFF. CDR3 DNA: TGCGCCAGCAGCTTGGCCGGGACTAGCGATGCCAATGAGCAGTTCTTC.

The rearrangement links TRBV9 to TRBJ1-3, with D unclear. Trimming left V 1 base short and J 2 bases short, with 13 bases between. Germline assignment: CDR1 SGDLS and CDR2 YYNGEE. The CDR3 is made up of 16 amino acids. The CDR3 sequence: CASSVFSELTGNTIYF. The CDR3 DNA follows: TGTGCCAGCAGCGTATTCTCCGAACTTACTGGAAACACCATATATTTT.

This clone has more than one count but fewer than ten. The rearrangement joins TRBV18 to TRBJ2-1; 10 nucleotides match TRBD2. Germline CDR1 and CDR2: KGHSH and LQKENI. The CDR3 is 15 amino acids. V trimming: 2 bases; J trimming: 4 bases; junction bases outside the gene matches: 2. The CDR3 DNA sequence: TGTGCCAGCTCACCAGAACTAGCGGGGTACAATGAGCAGTTCTTC. It is translated as CASSPELAGYNEQFF.

This sequence joins TRBV29-1 and TRBJ2-3; 9 bases are a match to TRBD1. The CDR3 has 13 amino acids. From germline, CDR1 is SQVTM and CDR2 ANQGSEA. V lost 7 bases and J lost 4; bases outside the gene matches: 6. The CDR3 protein is CSAGTGWADTQYF. The CDR3 DNA is TGCAGCGCCGGGACAGGGTGGGCAGATACGCAGTATTTT.

J is TRBJ1-4 and V is TRBV28; 9 positions agree with TRBD1. Germline V CDR1 and CDR2: MDHEN, SYDVKM. J gave up 3 bases and V 3 bases, and 11 bases lay outside the gene matches. The CDR3 has 18 residues. CDR3: CASSLTGGAGGPNEKLFF. DNA for the CDR3: TGTGCCAGCAGTTTGACAGGGGGTGCCGGTGGTCCTAATGAAAAACTGTTTTTT.

J is TRBJ1-4 and V is TRBV23-1; possibly TRBD1 for D (5 bases). TRBV23-1 is sorted into the ORF group, with uncertain function. The CDR3 is 16 amino acids. The V gene lost 3 bases and the J gene lost 4 bases, with 15 bases spanning the gap. In nucleotides, the CDR3 is TGCGCCAGCAGTCACGCTACAGGAGCCGATAATGAAAAACTGTTTTTT. Translation: CASSHATGADNEKLFF.

The gene calls are TRBV10-2 and TRBJ1-1, with D hard to call. V shed 6 bases and J shed 5 bases, with 13 bases lying between them. The CDR3 is 13 residues long. CDR1 WSHSY and CDR2 SAAADI come from the germline V gene. The CDR3 bases are TGCGCCAGCAGGGGCCACGACGGAACTGAAGCTTTCTTT. It specifies CASRGHDGTEAFF.

CDR3 DNA: TGTGCCAGCAGTGATGAGAGGAACACTGAAGCTTTCTTT. Protein: CASSDERNTEAFF. The chain is built from TRBV28 and TRBJ1-1; D is unclear. Germline loops: CDR1 MDHEN, CDR2 SYDVKM. The V gene lost 5 bases and the J gene lost 1 base, with 8 bases spanning the gap. This CDR3 is 13 amino acids long.

This clone has just a few counts. The chain is built from TRBV7-2 and TRBJ2-3, with 8 bases that match TRBD1. The CDR3 is 14 residues long. V shed 6 bases, J shed 2 bases, and the junction held 4 bases outside the gene matches. Germline values: CDR1 SGHTA, CDR2 FQGNSA. CDR3 protein: CASRVTGVTDTQYF. The CDR3 DNA is TGTGCCAGCAGGGTGACAGGGGTCACAGATACGCAGTATTTT. Looking up the rest from reference TRBV7-2 and TRBJ2-3 gives the full variable domain: GAGVSQSPSNKVTEKGKDVELRCDPISGHTALYWYRQSLGQGLEFLIYFQGNSAPDKSGLPSDRFSAERTGGSVSTLTIQRTQQEDSAVYLCASRVTGVTDTQYFGPGTRLTVL.

This clone was recorded a few times. V and J are TRBV14 and TRBJ1-1; D is uncertain. CDR1 SGHDN and CDR2 FVKESK come from the germline V gene. Trimming left V 2 bases short and J 5 bases short, with 9 bases between. The CDR3 totals 13 residues. The CDR3 DNA reads TGTGCCAGCAGCCAAAGTCGGGCTACTGAAGCTTTCTTT. Encoded protein: CASSQSRATEAFF.

This clone appeared a few times. The chain has TRBV5-1 and TRBJ1-1, with D unclear. The V gene's germline CDR1 is SGHRS and CDR2 YFSETQ. The CDR3 totals 14 residues. V was cut by 0 bases and J by 4 bases, with 10 bases left in between. In DNA, the CDR3 is TGCGCCAGCAGCTTGGAGGGATTTGGCACTGAAGCTTTCTTT. Encoded protein: CASSLEGFGTEAFF.

This clone has just a few counts. This chain links TRBV29-1 with TRBJ2-1, with TRBD2 matching over 7 bases. V lost 6 bases and J lost 1; bases outside the gene matches: 6. Germline V gene data show CDR1 as SQVTM and CDR2 as ANQGSEA. The CDR3 spans 14 residues. The CDR3 nucleotides are TGCAGCGTACTCCTAGCGGAATCCTACAATGAGCAGTTCTTC. Translated, it gives CSVLLAESYNEQFF.

The rearrangement joins TRBV7-2 to TRBJ1-2; D is possibly TRBD1 (6 bases). The V end lost 6 bases, the J end lost 0 bases, and 14 bases lay between the germline ends. Germline loops: CDR1 SGHTA, CDR2 FQGNSA. The CDR3 contains 15 residues. The CDR3 protein is CASRPTGTTNYGYTF. CDR3 sequence (DNA): TGTGCCAGCAGGCCTACAGGGACGACTAACTATGGCTACACCTTC.